These 14 T cell receptor beta chains originate from one sample sequenced in a study of blood T cell repertoires in COVID-19 (dated by TCRdb to the early 2020s). Library prep was done by the immunoSEQ multiplex PCR assay. Sourced from immuneACCESS, this table was stored by TCRdb with only in-frame sequences that have V and J called. A share of the clones is absent; for the studies checked, an unresolved V gene accounts for under half, and the remainder has no known explanation. This sample is represented by about 200,000 clones; about 91% of them were singletons. The leading ten clones occupy about 5% of the sample. The sequenced sample consisted of peripheral blood. These receptors originate from a middle-aged woman with acute or convalescent COVID-19.

The chain combines TRBV27 with TRBJ2-1, with 8 bases fitting TRBD2. With V trimmed by 5 bases and J by 0 bases, 3 bases remained unmatched. Per the germline V gene, CDR1 is MNHEY and CDR2 is SMNVEV (reference sequence). The CDR3 sequence is 15 residues long. CDR3 region: CASSPRGGSYNEQFF. DNA of the CDR3: TGTGCCAGCAGTCCACGGGGGGGCTCCTACAATGAGCAGTTCTTC.

The chain combines TRBV5-1 with TRBJ1-5; perhaps TRBD1 as D (6 bases). The germline V gene encodes CDR1 SGHRS and CDR2 YFSETQ. CDR3 size: 14 residues. With 0 bases removed from V and 3 bases from J, the gap between germline ends came to 7 bases. Here the CDR3 DNA reads TGCGCCAGCAGCTTGGCAGGGGACAATCAGCCCCAGCATTTT. It codes for CASSLAGDNQPQHF.

Only one count was recorded for this clone. The chain has TRBV19 and TRBJ1-1; D is undetermined. The V end lost 3 bases, the J end lost 3 bases, and 11 bases lay between the germline ends. There are 14 residues in the CDR3. Germline CDR1 and CDR2: LNHDA and SQIVND (reference sequence). The DNA of the CDR3 is TGTGCCAGTAGTATTCCGATACGGGACACTGAAGCTTTCTTT. It is translated as CASSIPIRDTEAFF.

The chain uses TRBV5-6 and TRBJ1-1; TRBD1 matches at 7 bases. Germline CDR1 SGHDT, CDR2 YYEEEE. The CDR3 has 13 amino acids. J lost 4 bases, V lost 10 bases, and 10 bases had no gene match. Here the CDR3 DNA reads TGTGCCGGCTACAAACCAGGGGGCACTGAAGCTTTCTTT. It yields the protein CAGYKPGGTEAFF.

CDR3 loop: CASSSDIRYTEAFF. CDR3 coding DNA: TGTGCCAGCAGCTCCGACATCCGTTACACTGAAGCTTTCTTT. The chain links TRBV7-8 to TRBJ1-1; D uncertain. The CDR3 loop spans 14 amino acids. V was cut by 4 bases and J by 3 bases, with 12 bases left in between. Germline V lookup: CDR1 SGHVS, CDR2 FQNEAQ.

This clone came up once. The chain links TRBV2 to TRBJ1-1; weak D call: TRBD1 (5 bases). Germline V CDR1 and CDR2: SNHLY, FYNNEI. V lost 7 bases, J lost 4 bases, and 16 bases lay in between. The CDR3 spans 14 residues. The CDR3 region has the DNA TGTGCCAGCACATCCCGGTCGCAGGGCACTGAAGCTTTCTTT. Residues: CASTSRSQGTEAFF.

The rearrangement links TRBV27 to TRBJ2-3; 11 bases agree with TRBD2. The germline gives CDR1 MNHEY, CDR2 SMNVEV (reference sequence). V gave up 3 bases and J gave up 1 base; unmatched junction bases: 3. There are 16 residues in the CDR3. In DNA form, the CDR3 reads TGTGCCAGCAGTTTTTTAGCGGGGGGGGGCACAGATACGCAGTATTTT. It yields the protein CASSFLAGGGTDTQYF.

The chain is built from TRBV6-5 and TRBJ2-1; TRBD1 agrees at 8 bases. Germline trimming cut 5 bases from V and 9 bases from J; bases unmatched to any gene: 9. CDR1 is MNHEY and CDR2 is SVGAGI in the germline V gene. The CDR3 has 14 residues. The CDR3 DNA follows: TGTGCCAGCAGTATCGACAGGGGTGCAGTTGAGCAGTTCTTC. Its protein is CASSIDRGAVEQFF.

The chain carries TRBV5-5 and TRBJ1-2, with D hard to call. Germline-derived CDR1 and CDR2 are SGHKS and YYEKEE (reference sequence). This CDR3 has 13 amino acids. Trimming took 0 bases from V and 5 from J, leaving 8 bases between them. The CDR3 coding sequence is TGTGCCAGCAGCTTGGAGACAACTTATGGCTACACCTTC. Its translation: CASSLETTYGYTF.

This rearrangement joins TRBV24-1 to TRBJ1-1; D uncertain. The CDR3 consists of 13 residues. V was cut by 4 bases and J by 10 bases, with 15 bases left in between. In germline, CDR1 is KGHDR, CDR2 SFDVKD. CDR3 bases: TGTGCCACCAGTGACCCCAATGGGCGACGAGCTTTCTTT. Translating it yields CATSDPNGRRAFF.

The chain uses TRBV3-1 (or the pseudogene TRBV3-2) and TRBJ1-4, with D hard to call. Germline values: CDR1 LGHDT, CDR2 YNNKEL (reference sequence). With 3 bases removed from V and 0 bases from J, the gap between germline ends came to 11 bases. There are 16 residues in the CDR3. The CDR3 loop reads CASSHFRRATNEKLFF. CDR3 bases: TGTGCCAGCAGCCATTTTAGGAGAGCAACTAATGAAAAACTGTTTTTT.

The chain joins TRBV2 to TRBJ1-1; D gene uncertain. The CDR3 runs 16 residues. Germline CDR1 is SNHLY and CDR2 is FYNNEI. The V end was cut by 7 bases, the J end by 10 bases, with 28 bases between. CDR3 region: CASKQAPSPPALAAFF. The CDR3 DNA is TGTGCCAGCAAACAAGCACCGTCGCCCCCAGCGCTAGCAGCTTTCTTT. Full variable domain (rest looked up from reference TRBV2 and TRBJ1-1): EPEVTQTPSHQVTQMGQEVILRCVPISNHLYFYWYRQILGQKVEFLVSFYNNEISEKSEIFDDQFSVERPDGSNFTLKIRSTKLEDSAMYFCASKQAPSPPALAAFFGQGTRLTVV.

This clone was picked up one time. The gene calls are TRBV12-3 or TRBV12-4 and TRBJ1-2; 10 positions agree with TRBD1. Trimming cost V 6 bases and J 8 bases; bases outside gene matches: 6. The CDR3 sequence is 13 residues long. As DNA, the CDR3 is TGTGCCAGCAGCCAGGGGACAGGGGCCGGCTACACCTTC. It yields the protein CASSQGTGAGYTF.

The CDR3: CASAASSTDTQYF. The CDR3 nucleotides read TGTGCCAGCGCGGCCAGTAGCACAGATACGCAGTATTTT. This chain connects TRBV2 to TRBJ2-3; no clear D gene. The V gene lost 8 bases and the J gene lost 0 bases, with 9 bases spanning the gap. The CDR3 covers 13 residues. Germline V lookup: CDR1 SNHLY, CDR2 FYNNEI.